The present TCR beta chain was sequenced within a study of blood T cell repertoires in COVID-19 (dated by TCRdb to the early 2020s). Some background on the complete study: Samples covering the acute and convalescent phases of COVID-19 were provided by collaborators in the United States, Italy and Spain. The prospective study material was composed of cDNA or gDNA derived from T cells, B-cell-depleted T cells, or PBMCs. The dataset comprised deeply sampled blood TCRbeta repertoires from subjects exposed to, actively infected with, or recovered from COVID-19. A freely available public database, intended as a resource for researchers studying the immune response to SARS-CoV-2, is where the repertoires were released. Samples came from the ongoing ImmuneRACE study (first 160 participants) plus 1,254 subjects from 6 global collaborators. The sample metadata nearly always contained a de-identified subject ID, COVID-19 status, age in years and sex. Where available, HLA class I and class II types were taken from metadata supplied by the sample provider and were not determined by assay-based typing. Study-level results and caveats: How much clinical and demographic metadata was included differed by source and by participant, and the metadata was provided uncurated.

TCRbeta CDR3 regions were amplified from genomic DNA by means of the immunoSEQ Assay, a bias-controlled multiplex PCR. The original pipeline was this. The number of nucleated cells in each sample was estimated by amplification of reference gene primers within the assay. To quantify the absolute abundance of each unique TCRbeta CDR3 rearrangement, sequence reads were collapsed and filtered. For each sample, productive Simpson clonality was calculated as the square root of Simpson's diversity index over productive rearrangements. TCRdb holds this immuneACCESS table with in-frame rearrangements only. Some clones are missing; in checked studies, unresolved V genes explain under half, and the rest has no known cause. V and J calls and clone size are those listed in that table; D and trimming were worked out from the DNA. The sample table contains over 55,000 clones; only one count was recorded for about three quarters of them. Under 40% of the sample comes from the top ten.

Whole blood was collected in K2EDTA tubes by collaborating institutions according to the institutions' own protocols. For TCRbeta analysis, collaborator samples were shipped as frozen whole blood, as isolated PBMCs, or as DNA extracted from either sample type. CDR1 SGHTA and CDR2 FQGNSA are derived from the germline V gene. A distance of 11 bases separates the germline ends of V and J, which lose 1 base and 1 base respectively. Including the terminal cysteine and phenylalanine, the CDR3 comprises 15 residues. Only the CDR3 part of the read is kept: 45 bases, read in frame from the first base. This clone was counted only a few times. Its antigen is still unknown. There are no base qualities to consult, and no much larger clone falls within one base.

The rearrangement combines TRBV7-2 with TRBJ2-7, and TRBD1 may be the D gene, going by 5 matching bases. Sequenced sample: peripheral blood. The receptor was isolated from a woman aged 70-85 years with acute or convalescent COVID-19. Here the CDR3 is given as CASSLGGHYSYEQYF. The nucleotide sequence is given as TGTGCCAGCAGCTTAGGAGGACATTATTCCTACGAGCAGTACTTC.